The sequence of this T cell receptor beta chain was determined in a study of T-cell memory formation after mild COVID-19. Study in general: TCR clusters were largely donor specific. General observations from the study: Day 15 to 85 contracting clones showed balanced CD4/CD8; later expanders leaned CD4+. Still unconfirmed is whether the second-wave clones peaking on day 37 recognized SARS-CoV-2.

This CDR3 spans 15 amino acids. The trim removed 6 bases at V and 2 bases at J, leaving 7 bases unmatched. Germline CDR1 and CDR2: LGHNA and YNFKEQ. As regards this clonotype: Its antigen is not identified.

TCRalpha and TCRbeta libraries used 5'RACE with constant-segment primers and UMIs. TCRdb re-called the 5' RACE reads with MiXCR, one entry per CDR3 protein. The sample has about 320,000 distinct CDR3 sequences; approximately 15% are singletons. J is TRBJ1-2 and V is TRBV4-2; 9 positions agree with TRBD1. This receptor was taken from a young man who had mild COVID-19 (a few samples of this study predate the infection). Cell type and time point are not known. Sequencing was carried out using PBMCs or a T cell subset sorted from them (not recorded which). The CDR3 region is CASRPRDRENYGYTF. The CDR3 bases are TGTGCCAGCAGACCCCGGGACAGGGAAAACTATGGCTACACCTTC.